The 19 T cell receptor beta chains below were found in one sample sequenced in a study of blood T cells in healthy people across ages. Together with a sample-barcoded 5' primer, a J-beta primer mix was included in a second PCR lasting about 6 to 11 cycles. TCRdb independently ran MiXCR on the 5' RACE reads; one entry per CDR3 protein. The table shows 1.2 million to 1.5 million distinct CDR3 sequences, with around 42% occurring only once. Source material: blood. These receptors were obtained from a woman under 30 in good health.

This clonotype was seen more than once but under ten times. The J gene is TRBJ2-3, the V gene TRBV20-1; a possible D gene is TRBD1 (5 bases). The V gene's germline CDR1 is DFQATT and CDR2 SNEGSKA (reference sequence). The CDR3 is made up of 13 amino acids. V lost 3 bases, J lost 4 bases, and 11 bases lay in between. The CDR3 spells CSASQGAPDTQYF. In DNA form, the CDR3 reads TGCAGTGCTAGCCAAGGGGCCCCAGATACGCAGTATTTT.

This clonotype appeared a few times. The chain joins TRBV10-2 to TRBJ1-4, with D possibly being TRBD1 (6 bases). This CDR3 has 14 amino acids. Looked up from germline, CDR1 is WSHSY and CDR2 is SAAADI. V gave up 6 bases and J gave up 6 bases, with 14 bases separating them. The CDR3 coding sequence is TGCGCCAGCAGGGATCACAGGGCGGATGAAAAACTGTTTTTT. Protein product: CASRDHRADEKLFF.

The chain is built from TRBV9 and TRBJ2-1; TRBD2 matches 11 bases. The J call may be wrong; the DNA end is better matched by TRBJ2-7. This CDR3 is 15 amino acids long. CDR1 and CDR2 from the germline V gene are SGDLS and YYNGEE. CDR3 sequence (DNA): TGTGCCAGCACCGAGACTAGCGGGGCCTACAATGAGCAGTACTTC. It codes for CASTETSGAYNEQYF.

This sequence joins TRBV25-1 and TRBJ2-7; 8 bases map to TRBD2. The J call may be faulty, since TRBJ2-5 better matches the DNA end. The CDR3 has 14 residues. Germline assignment: CDR1 MGHDK and CDR2 SYGVNS. CDR3 protein: CASSEPGGLKTQYF. The CDR3 DNA reads as TGTGCCAGCAGTGAACCGGGGGGGCTAAAGACCCAGTACTTC.

Turning to this clonotype: A junction end diverges from the germline sequence, so it may reflect a read error. As DNA, the CDR3 is TGCGCCAGCAGCCAAGAGGAGGGGAACTATGGCTACAACTTC. As protein: CASSQEEGNYGYNF. The rearrangement uses TRBV4-1 and TRBJ1-2; D is possibly TRBD1 (5 bases). This CDR3 region has 14 residues. Germline V gene lookup returns CDR1 MGHRA and CDR2 YSYEKL.

The gene calls are TRBV14 and TRBJ2-1, with 8 bases matching TRBD1. Per germline, CDR1 SGHDN and CDR2 FVKESK. Unmatched junction bases numbered 7, after V lost 3 bases and J lost 3 bases. CDR3 length: 16 residues. The CDR3 DNA reads TGTGCCAGCAGCCACCAGACAGGGGCGTACTACAATGAGCAGTTCTTC. It yields the protein CASSHQTGAYYNEQFF.

Only one count was recorded for this clonotype. The chain carries TRBV3-1 and TRBJ1-5; no clear D. Looked up from germline, CDR1 is LGHDT and CDR2 is YNNKEL (reference sequence). This CDR3 is built from 15 residues. Trimming pared 0 bases from V and 4 bases from J, leaving 10 bases between. The CDR3 DNA sequence: TGTGCCAGCAGCCAAGATAGCGGGCGGAATCAGCCCCAGCATTTT. Translating it yields CASSQDSGRNQPQHF.

This clonotype appeared a single time. The junction and the germline gene differ at one end; a read error may be behind it. The J gene is TRBJ2-1, the V gene TRBV20-1; 8 positions match TRBD2. This CDR3 spans 12 amino acids. Germline V gene data show CDR1 as DFQATT and CDR2 as SNEGSKA (reference sequence). In DNA form, the CDR3 reads TGCAGGATAGCGGGGAGCAACAATGAGCGGTTCTTC. Encoded protein: CRIAGSNNERFF.

This clonotype was detected once. This rearrangement joins TRBV28 to TRBJ2-4; TRBD2 matches at 7 bases. Gene TRBJ2-7 matches the end of the DNA better, so the J call may be wrong. The CDR3 runs 12 residues. The V gene's germline CDR1 is MDHEN and CDR2 SYDVKM. CDR3 bases: TGTGCCGTCAAGCGGGGAACCTGCGAGCAGTACTTC. It is translated as CAVKRGTCEQYF.

CDR3 loop: CASSIGFGQLATNEKLFF. The CDR3 region has the DNA TGTGCCAGTAGTATAGGGTTCGGGCAGCTCGCAACTAATGAAAAACTGTTTTTT. J is TRBJ1-4 and V is TRBV19; no firm D call. This CDR3 contains 18 residues. V was clipped by 1 base and J by 0 bases, with 15 bases between them. The germline gives CDR1 LNHDA, CDR2 SQIVND (reference sequence).

This clonotype occurred many times. V and J are TRBV6-5 and TRBJ2-3; 7 bases agree with TRBD2. Germline V gene lookup returns CDR1 MNHEY and CDR2 SVGAGI. The V gene end was trimmed by 5 bases and the J gene end by 4 bases; junction bases not matched to a gene: 6. CDR3 length equals 14 residues. DNA of the CDR3: TGTGCCAGCAGTCCTGGACTAGAGGCAGATACGCAGTATTTT. Translating gives CASSPGLEADTQYF.

Turning to this clonotype: A much larger clone sits a single nucleotide away, making a read error possible. This sequence joins TRBV29-1 and TRBJ1-2, with D possibly being TRBD1 (5 bases). Germline V gene sequence: CDR1 SQVTM, CDR2 ANQGSEA. This CDR3 contains 13 residues. Trimming took 1 base from V and 2 from J, leaving 8 bases between them. CDR3 sequence: CSVEVAGNYGYTF. CDR3 DNA: TGCAGCGTTGAAGTCGCAGGGAACTATGGCTACACCTTC.

V gene TRBV6-5 combines with J gene TRBJ2-7; unclear D gene. Germline-derived CDR1 and CDR2 are MNHEY and SVGAGI. The CDR3 runs 13 residues. Trimming took 7 bases from V and 4 from J, leaving 14 bases between them. The CDR3: CASTDSSVYEQYF. The CDR3 coding sequence is TGTGCCAGCACTGACTCTTCAGTATACGAGCAGTACTTC.

The chain is built from TRBV27 and TRBJ2-7, with TRBD2 as a possible D gene (6 bases). The CDR3 consists of 14 residues. Germline V CDR1 and CDR2: MNHEY, SMNVEV (reference sequence). V lost 5 bases and J 6 bases, leaving 17 bases between the germline ends. CDR3: CASSRRERSGEQYF. The CDR3 DNA reads as TGTGCCAGCAGTAGGAGGGAAAGGTCGGGCGAGCAGTACTTC.

This clonotype was recorded a few times. The chain joins TRBV7-2 to TRBJ2-1; D might be TRBD1 or TRBD2, each matching 5 bases. The germline V gene has CDR1 SGHTA and CDR2 FQGNSA. Trimming stripped 0 bases from V and 2 bases from J, with 11 bases between. The CDR3 is 16 residues long. The CDR3 sequence: CASSLAWDPAYNEQFF. The DNA for the CDR3 is TGTGCCAGCAGCTTAGCATGGGACCCCGCCTACAATGAGCAGTTCTTC.

This clonotype was seen only a few times. The rearrangement joins TRBV10-3 to TRBJ1-2; no clear D gene. The V end lost 3 bases, the J end lost 6 bases, and 11 bases lay between the germline ends. Germline CDR1 and CDR2: ENHRY and SYGVKD. The CDR3 is made up of 13 amino acids. The CDR3 nucleotides read TGTGCCATCAGTGATGACGGGAGGGATGGCTACACCTTC. Translating it yields CAISDDGRDGYTF.

The genes are TRBV28 and TRBJ2-7, with TRBD2 identical over 9 bases. CDR3 length: 16 residues. CDR1 is MDHEN and CDR2 is SYDVKM in the germline V gene. With 5 bases clipped from V and 7 bases from J, the junction kept 15 bases outside the gene matches. The CDR3: CASSDSGGHSYNEQYF. DNA for the CDR3: TGTGCCAGCAGTGATAGCGGGGGCCACTCCTACAATGAGCAGTACTTC.

The gene calls are TRBV4-2 and TRBJ1-1; D uncertain. Between the trimmed V and J ends, which lost 6 bases and 1 base, there was a span of 12 bases. The CDR3 is 14 residues long. Germline CDR1 reads LGHNA; CDR2 reads YNFKEQ. The CDR3 nucleotides are TGTGCCAGCAGAGCAGAGAATCGGAACACTGAAGCTTTCTTT. Translation gives CASRAENRNTEAFF.

This clonotype was observed a few times. The gene calls are TRBV2 and TRBJ2-7; 8 nucleotides agree with TRBD2. The J segment lost 5 bases and the V segment lost 5 bases, leaving 11 bases of the junction unmatched. This CDR3 has 15 residues. Germline V gives CDR1 SNHLY, CDR2 FYNNEI. CDR3 sequence (DNA): TGTGCCAGCAGTTCTGCAAGCGGGAGTCCCGACGAGCAGTACTTC. The encoded protein is CASSSASGSPDEQYF.